Presented here are 5 T cell receptor beta chains from one specimen sequenced in a study of neurological immune-mediated disorders. Each CDR3 protein is one row after TCRdb ran MiXCR on the 5' RACE reads. This sample has more than 20,000 distinct CDR3 sequences, with around an eighth found just once. Sequenced: PBMCs. These receptors were obtained from a middle-aged woman with HTLV-1-associated myelopathy (HAM/TSP).

A single count supports this clonotype. The junction does not match germline at one end; this may be a read error. The J gene is TRBJ2-3, the V gene TRBV7-7; D assignment may be TRBD1 or TRBD2 (6 bases each). Germline V lookup: CDR1 SSHAT, CDR2 FNYEAQ (reference sequence). The CDR3 runs to 13 residues. The CDR3 loop is CVSSLAMGGTQYF. The DNA for the CDR3 is TGTGTCAGCAGCTTAGCGATGGGGGGCACGCAGTATTTT.

By sample share, this clonotype is medium-sized. This rearrangement joins TRBV5-4 to TRBJ2-5; the D is unclear. This CDR3 region has 13 residues. Germline V gives CDR1 SGHNT, CDR2 YYREEE (reference sequence). Between the trimmed V and J ends, which lost 0 bases and 1 base, there was a span of 4 bases. This chain's CDR3 is CASSLDVQETQYF. CDR3 nucleotides: TGTGCCAGCAGCTTGGATGTCCAAGAGACCCAGTACTTC.

This clonotype has at least ten counts. The chain carries TRBV20-1 and TRBJ2-4, with TRBD2 identical over 8 bases. Unmatched junction bases numbered 4, after V lost 3 bases and J lost 3 bases. From germline, CDR1 is DFQATT and CDR2 SNEGSKA (reference sequence). The length of the CDR3 is 14 residues. CDR3 in amino acids: CSASRGGDKNIQYF. CDR3 nucleotide sequence: TGCAGTGCTAGTCGGGGGGGGGACAAAAACATTCAGTACTTC.

The chain has TRBV21-1 and TRBJ2-5; the table assigns TRBD2, which was not confirmed against the DNA. TRBV21-1 is an annotated pseudogene. The CDR3 is made up of 15 amino acids. Written as DNA, the CDR3 is TGTGCCAAAAGCCCATCGCTACCAGCCCAAGAGACCCAGTACTTC. This codes for CAKSPSLPAQETQYF.

This clonotype showed up many times. The chain has TRBV12-3 or TRBV12-4 and TRBJ1-1; weak D call: TRBD1 (5 bases). Between the trimmed V and J ends, which lost 3 bases and 14 bases, there was a span of 19 bases. The CDR3 contains 13 residues. The CDR3 DNA is TGTGCCAGCAGTTTGGCCGGGACCCCTTTGAACTTCTTT. The encoded protein is CASSLAGTPLNFF.